This T cell receptor beta chain emerged from a study of blood T cell repertoires in COVID-19. Overall study: COVID-19 samples from acute and convalescent phases originated in the United States, Italy and Spain. The cDNA or gDNA used as material had been derived from T cells, B-cell-depleted T cells, or PBMCs.

How the authors handled the data: Counts of nucleated cells, estimated from reference gene primer amplification, were obtained. The protocol was immunoSEQ multiplex PCR, while the TCRdb copy is restricted to in-frame clones and leaves out a portion. The D gene and trimming were derived from the DNA, and the V and J assignments and clone size from that table. The repertoire includes 20,000 to 25,000 clones, 89% of them detected once, and approximately 24% sits in the top ten. The germline gives CDR1 MNHEY, CDR2 SVGAGI. V lost 8 bases and J lost 4, with 14 bases in between. The CDR3 totals 13 residues.

Sequenced: peripheral blood. The source of this sequence is a human donor with active COVID-19. The donor label of this sample is uncertain. The chain uses TRBV6-5 and TRBJ1-2, with TRBD1 as a possible D gene (6 bases). As DNA, the CDR3 is TGTGCCAGCTCGGCGGGGGCTAGCTATGGCTACACCTTC. It is translated as CASSAGASYGYTF.